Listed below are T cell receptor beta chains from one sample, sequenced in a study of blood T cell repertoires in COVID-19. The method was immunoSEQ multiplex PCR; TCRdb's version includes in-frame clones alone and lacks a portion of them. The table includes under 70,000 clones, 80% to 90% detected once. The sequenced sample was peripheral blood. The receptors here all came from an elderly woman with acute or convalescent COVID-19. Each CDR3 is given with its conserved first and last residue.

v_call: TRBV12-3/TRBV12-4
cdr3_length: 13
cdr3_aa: CASRPTVYNEQFF

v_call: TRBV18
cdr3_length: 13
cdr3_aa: CASSIGTQETQYF

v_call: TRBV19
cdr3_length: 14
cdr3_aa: CASRDTGFDYGYTF

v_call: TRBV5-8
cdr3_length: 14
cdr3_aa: CASSRTGFGSEQYF

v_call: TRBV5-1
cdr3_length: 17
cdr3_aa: CASSLGGVAGVPDTQYF

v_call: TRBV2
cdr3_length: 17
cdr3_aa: CASSENPGSSSYNEQFF

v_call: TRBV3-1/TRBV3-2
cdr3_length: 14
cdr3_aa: CASSQQGGEDTQYF

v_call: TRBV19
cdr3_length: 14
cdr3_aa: CASSKLGQIYEQYF

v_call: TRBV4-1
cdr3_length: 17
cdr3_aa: CASSQEGGGQGGLGYTF

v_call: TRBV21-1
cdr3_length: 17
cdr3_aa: CASSKIIGGPSYNEQFF

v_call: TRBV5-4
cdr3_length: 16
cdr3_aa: CASSMGSGLHTGELFF

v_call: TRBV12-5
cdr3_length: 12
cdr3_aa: CASGNPGTEQFF

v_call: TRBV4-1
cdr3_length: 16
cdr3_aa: CASSQGWGTGHQPQHF

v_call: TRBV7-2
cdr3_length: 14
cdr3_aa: CASTGQSSYNEQFF

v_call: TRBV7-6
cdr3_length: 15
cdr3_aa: CASSVTEAPGNTIYF

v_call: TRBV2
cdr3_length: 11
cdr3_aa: CASRRETPLHF

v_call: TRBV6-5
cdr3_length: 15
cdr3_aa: CASSYEGTGVTEAFF

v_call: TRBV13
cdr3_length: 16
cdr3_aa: CASSLGGGLSNSPLHF

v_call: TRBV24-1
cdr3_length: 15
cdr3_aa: CATSHPQDSTDTQYF

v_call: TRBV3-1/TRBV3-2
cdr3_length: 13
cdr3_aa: CASSQNQADEQFF

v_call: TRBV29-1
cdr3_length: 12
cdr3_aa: CSAPFGKYGYTF

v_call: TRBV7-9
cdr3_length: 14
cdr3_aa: CASSLSGNNSPLHF

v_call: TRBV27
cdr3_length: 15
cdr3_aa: CASSLSVTHNSPLHF

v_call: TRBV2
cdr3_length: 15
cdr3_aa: CASSLDRGYQETQYF

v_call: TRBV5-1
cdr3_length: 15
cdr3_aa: CASSLRTALNTEAFF

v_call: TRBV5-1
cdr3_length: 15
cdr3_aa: CASSRGGQLNTEAFF